Listed here are 27 T cell receptor beta chains from one sample, sequenced in a study of blood T cell repertoires in COVID-19 (TCRdb year 2020). Library construction relied on the immunoSEQ multiplex PCR assay. The table was pulled from immuneACCESS by TCRdb, which kept in-frame rearrangements only. Such tables lose some clones; where checked, under half of the loss comes from unresolved V genes, and the rest has no known cause. A total of 300,000 to 350,000 clones appear in this sample, around 87% of them only once. Nearly 6.5% of the sample rests with the top ten. Material for sequencing was peripheral blood. These receptors came from a woman aged 45-65 years with COVID-19, enrolled during active disease.

This clone was counted only a few times. The rearrangement links TRBV19 to TRBJ2-3, with 14 bases identical to TRBD2. Looked up from germline, CDR1 is LNHDA and CDR2 is SQIVND (reference sequence). The CDR3 runs to 17 residues. V was clipped by 3 bases and J by 2 bases; unmatched bases: 4. CDR3 residues: CASSIGLAGGLTDTQYF. In DNA, the CDR3 is TGTGCCAGTAGTATCGGACTAGCGGGAGGCCTCACAGATACGCAGTATTTT.

This chain links TRBV25-1 with TRBJ1-6, with D maybe TRBD1 (6 bases). Trimming left V 4 bases short and J 4 bases short, with 8 bases between. The CDR3 has 14 amino acids. In germline, CDR1 is MGHDK, CDR2 SYGVNS. The CDR3 DNA is TGTGCCAGCAGTGTGACAGGTTATAATTCACCCCTCCACTTT. It codes for CASSVTGYNSPLHF.

The genes are TRBV5-5 and TRBJ2-4; D is undetermined. Trimming left V 3 bases short and J 0 bases short, with 10 bases between. Germline values: CDR1 SGHKS, CDR2 YYEKEE (reference sequence). This CDR3 spans 15 amino acids. CDR3 amino acids: CASSYLNGAKNIQYF. The CDR3 region has the DNA TGTGCCAGCAGCTACCTAAATGGAGCCAAAAACATTCAGTACTTC. Filled out from reference TRBV5-5 and TRBJ2-4, the complete variable domain reads DAGVTQSPTHLIKTRGQQVTLRCSPISGHKSVSWYQQVLGQGPQFIFQYYEKEERGRGNFPDRFSARQFPNYSSELNVNALLLGDSALYLCASSYLNGAKNIQYFGAGTRLSVL.

Worth noting for this clone: A read error may produce the germline difference seen at one junction end. This chain joins TRBV6-4 and TRBJ2-1; 7 bases are shared with TRBD1. The CDR3 contains 14 residues. Germline CDR1 reads MRHNA; CDR2 reads SNTAGT. The CDR3 region is CATSLQGSDNEQFF. The CDR3, as DNA: TGTGCCACCAGTTTACAGGGGTCTGACAATGAGCAGTTCTTC.

V gene TRBV20-1 combines with J gene TRBJ1-2; the D gene is possibly TRBD1 (5 bases). This CDR3 comprises 14 residues. V was cut by 3 bases and J by 8 bases, with 19 bases left in between. Germline values: CDR1 DFQATT, CDR2 SNEGSKA (reference sequence). The CDR3: CSASSRQSTVGYTF. DNA of the CDR3: TGCAGTGCTAGTTCCAGACAGAGTACTGTGGGCTACACCTTC.

The CDR3 is CASSPQVQRPNTGELFF. The CDR3 DNA reads TGTGCCAGCTCACCACAGGTACAGCGGCCGAACACCGGGGAGCTGTTTTTT. The chain employs TRBV18 and TRBJ2-2; TRBD2 is a possible D gene (5 bases). CDR3 length equals 17 residues. Germline loops: CDR1 KGHSH, CDR2 LQKENI. V lost 1 base and J 0 bases, leaving 12 bases between the germline ends.

V is TRBV25-1 and J is TRBJ2-7; 9 nucleotides agree with TRBD1. The CDR3 totals 17 residues. Trimming cost V 4 bases and J 6 bases; bases outside gene matches: 16. Per the germline V gene, CDR1 is MGHDK and CDR2 is SYGVNS. This CDR3 reads CASSALTAGTGRVEQYF. The CDR3 bases are TGTGCCAGCAGTGCCCTTACGGCCGGGACAGGGAGGGTCGAGCAGTACTTC.

This chain links TRBV5-1 with TRBJ2-7; 12 positions agree with TRBD2. CDR3 length: 17 amino acids. Trimming at V came to 6 bases and at J to 4 bases, leaving 14 bases not matched to a gene. Germline V gene lookup returns CDR1 SGHRS and CDR2 YFSETQ. CDR3 residues: CASTLERLAGVPYEQYF. As DNA, the CDR3 is TGCGCCAGCACTTTAGAAAGACTAGCGGGAGTTCCGTACGAGCAGTACTTC.

The genes are TRBV30 and TRBJ2-1, with 7 bases matching TRBD2. The germline CDR1 and CDR2 sequences are GTSNPN and SVGIG (reference sequence). The trim removed 5 bases at V and 6 bases at J, leaving 1 base unmatched. The CDR3 length is 11 residues. CDR3 nucleotides: TGTGCCTGGGGGGAGGGCAATGAGCAGTTCTTC. It specifies CAWGEGNEQFF.

The rearrangement uses TRBV5-1 and TRBJ1-5; D call uncertain. The V gene lost 0 bases and the J gene lost 3 bases, with 10 bases spanning the gap. Per germline, CDR1 SGHRS and CDR2 YFSETQ. The CDR3 consists of 15 residues. The CDR3: CASSLAGDNNQPQHF. As DNA, the CDR3 is TGCGCCAGCAGCTTGGCTGGTGACAACAATCAGCCCCAGCATTTT.

This clone has only a few counts. In DNA form, the CDR3 reads TGCGCCAGCAGCTTGGACGGACTTTCTCGGAGCAATCAGCCCCAGCATTTT. Its translation: CASSLDGLSRSNQPQHF. This chain connects TRBV5-1 to TRBJ1-5; D not resolved. This CDR3 region has 17 residues. V gave up 0 bases and J gave up 1 base, with 14 bases separating them. The V gene's germline CDR1 is SGHRS and CDR2 YFSETQ.

The chain uses TRBV19 and TRBJ2-3; 13 bases are a match to TRBD2. The junction had 3 bases not matched to a gene; V was cut back by 4 bases and J by 2 bases. This CDR3 has 16 residues. CDR1 and CDR2 (germline): LNHDA, SQIVND (reference sequence). The CDR3 DNA sequence: TGTGCCAGTAGTAGGGGACTAGCGGGAATCACAGATACGCAGTATTTT. Translation gives CASSRGLAGITDTQYF.

The CDR3 region is CASSQGGGNQETQYF. CDR3 nucleotides: TGTGCCAGCAGCCAGGGCGGGGGAAATCAAGAGACCCAGTACTTC. The chain employs TRBV4-2 and TRBJ2-5, with 7 positions matching TRBD2. CDR1 LGHNA and CDR2 YNFKEQ come from the germline V gene. The length of the CDR3 is 15 residues. The trim removed 3 bases at V and 2 bases at J, leaving 6 bases unmatched.

The chain joins TRBV7-9 to TRBJ2-1; D is perhaps TRBD2 (6 bases). The CDR3 is made up of 15 amino acids. V was trimmed by 0 bases and J by 4 bases, leaving 10 bases between them. Germline assignment: CDR1 SEHNR and CDR2 FQNEAQ (reference sequence). The CDR3 coding sequence is TGTGCCAGCAGCTTAGCTAGCGGCCGTTACAATGAGCAGTTCTTC. Its translation: CASSLASGRYNEQFF.

The V gene is TRBV28, the J gene TRBJ2-1; the match to TRBD2 covers 9 bases. The CDR3 sequence is 17 residues long. J gave up 5 bases and V 4 bases, and 12 bases lay outside the gene matches. From germline, CDR1 is MDHEN and CDR2 SYDVKM. The CDR3 sequence: CASSSYIGLAQNNEQFF. DNA for the CDR3: TGTGCCAGCAGTTCATACATAGGACTAGCGCAAAACAATGAGCAGTTCTTC.

The rearrangement joins TRBV5-6 to TRBJ2-7, with unresolved D. Germline CDR1 is SGHDT and CDR2 is YYEEEE. The CDR3 extends over 12 amino acids. The V and J ends lost 1 base and 5 bases respectively, with 7 bases between them. CDR3 sequence reads: CASSLYIDEQYF. For the CDR3, the DNA is TGTGCCAGCAGCTTGTACATCGACGAGCAGTACTTC.

The chain couples TRBV18 to TRBJ2-7; D not certain. Germline assignment: CDR1 KGHSH and CDR2 LQKENI. V was pared by 3 bases and J by 3 bases, with 21 bases between. This CDR3 comprises 17 residues. Here the CDR3 DNA reads TGTGCCAGCTCACCGGCCACTCGACGGGTAGAAAACTACGAGCAGTACTTC. Its protein is CASSPATRRVENYEQYF.

This chain uses TRBV5-6 with TRBJ1-2; the match to TRBD1 covers 10 bases. J was trimmed by 2 bases and V by 3 bases; bases with no gene match: 1. Germline V gene lookup returns CDR1 SGHDT and CDR2 YYEEEE. The CDR3 extends over 14 amino acids. The CDR3, as DNA: TGTGCCAGCAGCTCGGGACAGGGGAACTATGGCTACACCTTC. Its protein is CASSSGQGNYGYTF.

The CDR3, as DNA: TGTGCCAGCAGCATAAGGGACAGGGAGAACACTGAAGCTTTCTTT. It translates to CASSIRDRENTEAFF. This chain connects TRBV5-4 to TRBJ1-1; 9 nucleotides match TRBD1. V lost 4 bases and J lost 1; bases outside the gene matches: 5. Germline assignment: CDR1 SGHNT and CDR2 YYREEE (reference sequence). The length of the CDR3 is 15 residues.

The genes are TRBV20-1 and TRBJ2-3, with 9 nucleotides matching TRBD2. V lost 3 bases, J lost 5 bases, and 9 bases stayed unmatched. The length of the CDR3 is 15 residues. Germline-derived CDR1 and CDR2 are DFQATT and SNEGSKA (reference sequence). As DNA, the CDR3 is TGCAGTGCTAGTCGGAGCGGGAGGTCCGGAGATACGCAGTATTTT. Translating gives CSASRSGRSGDTQYF.

The count of this clone is one. The chain recombines TRBV19 with TRBJ1-2, with TRBD1 matching over 8 bases. Germline V CDR1 and CDR2: LNHDA, SQIVND (reference sequence). The CDR3 spans 18 residues. J gave up 6 bases and V 5 bases, and 20 bases lay outside the gene matches. The DNA for the CDR3 is TGTGCCAGTAGTCCGGACTCTGGACAGGGAGTAAGACTTAATGGCTACACCTTC. Translation: CASSPDSGQGVRLNGYTF.

The gene calls are TRBV7-9 and TRBJ2-7; weak D call: TRBD2 (6 bases). The V end was cut by 3 bases, the J end by 4 bases, with 13 bases between. Germline CDR1 SEHNR, CDR2 FQNEAQ (reference sequence). The CDR3 loop spans 14 amino acids. The chain's CDR3 is CASSLRDFAYEQYF. CDR3 sequence (DNA): TGTGCCAGCAGCTTGAGGGACTTCGCGTACGAGCAGTACTTC.

The CDR3 sequence is CASSPSGSGNEQFF. The DNA of the CDR3 is TGCGCCAGCAGCCCGAGCGGGTCGGGCAATGAGCAGTTCTTC. This chain connects TRBV5-1 to TRBJ2-1; possible D gene TRBD2, 6 bases. The CDR3 length is 14 residues. V dropped 4 bases and J dropped 6 bases, with 14 bases sitting between them. CDR1 SGHRS and CDR2 YFSETQ come from the germline V gene.

This chain connects TRBV5-1 to TRBJ1-6, with D possibly being TRBD1 (5 bases). CDR3 length: 14 amino acids. Per the germline V gene, CDR1 is SGHRS and CDR2 is YFSETQ. The V gene lost 0 bases and the J gene lost 7 bases, with 8 bases spanning the gap. The CDR3 DNA follows: TGCGCCAGCAGCTTGGCGTCAGGGAATTCACCCCTCCACTTT. As protein: CASSLASGNSPLHF. The variable domain in full, with the rest retrieved from reference TRBV5-1 and TRBJ1-6, is KAGVTQTPRYLIKTRGQQVTLSCSPISGHRSVSWYQQTPGQGLQFLFEYFSETQRNKGNFPGRFSGRQFSNSRSEMNVSTLELGDSALYLCASSLASGNSPLHFGNGTRLTVT.

The chain uses TRBV5-1 and TRBJ2-2; tentative D call: TRBD2 (5 bases). CDR1 is SGHRS and CDR2 is YFSETQ in the germline V gene. The CDR3 sequence is 17 residues long. The V gene lost 6 bases and the J gene lost 0 bases, with 18 bases spanning the gap. The CDR3 DNA is TGCGCCAGCACCTCTTTACCTCAGCGGACGAACACCGGGGAGCTGTTTTTT. It specifies CASTSLPQRTNTGELFF.

This clone occurred once. This chain connects TRBV15 to TRBJ2-7, with D possibly matching TRBD2 (6 bases). The CDR3 length is 13 residues. Germline loops: CDR1 LNHNV, CDR2 YYDKDF (reference sequence). V was shortened by 1 base and J by 6 bases, with 10 bases between the two germline ends. CDR3 bases: TGTGCCACCAGCAGAGTCATCGGGAGCGAGCAGTACTTC. Its protein is CATSRVIGSEQYF.

The chain employs TRBV7-9 and TRBJ2-1, with D unresolved. This CDR3 has 13 residues. CDR1 SEHNR and CDR2 FQNEAQ come from the germline V gene (reference sequence). V was cut by 5 bases and J by 2 bases, with 7 bases left in between. CDR3 protein: CASSTQAYNEQFF. CDR3 DNA sequence: TGTGCCAGCAGCACCCAGGCCTACAATGAGCAGTTCTTC.